The text below deals with one T cell receptor (beta chain). Its antigen remains unidentified. The record has no base qualities; no much larger clone is one base away. Each collaborating institution followed its own protocols to collect whole blood in K2EDTA tubes. For TCRbeta analysis, collaborator samples were shipped as frozen whole blood, as isolated PBMCs, or as DNA extracted from either sample type. CDR1 and CDR2, looked up from the germline V gene (reference sequence), are MNHEY and SMNVEV. The CDR3 runs 13 amino acids, cysteine and phenylalanine included. Just CDR3 DNA is preserved here, 39 bases in frame from base 1. The germline ends are 6 bases apart after V is trimmed by 3 bases and J by 0 bases. TCRbeta CDR3 regions were amplified from genomic DNA using the immunoSEQ Assay, a bias-controlled multiplex PCR. The source study handled its data this way. The number of nucleated cells in each sample was estimated by amplification of reference gene primers within the assay. To quantify the absolute abundance of each unique TCRbeta CDR3 rearrangement, sequence reads were collapsed and filtered. Productive Simpson clonality was computed per sample as the square root of Simpson's diversity index over productive rearrangements. TCRdb obtained this table from immuneACCESS and retained in-frame rearrangements with V and J assigned. These tables miss some clones; where compared with another copy, unresolved V genes account for less than half of the shortfall, and the remainder is unexplained. That table gives V, J and clone size, and the DNA gave D and trimming. Here the sample has under 70,000 clones; 80% occur a single time. The top ten clonotypes cover roughly 9.7% of the sample.

The entry originates in a study of blood T cell repertoires in COVID-19 (dated by TCRdb to about 2020). With respect to the entire study: Collaborator samples came from the United States, Italy and Spain and covered acute and convalescent phases of COVID-19. Nearly every sample came with metadata listing a de-identified subject ID, COVID-19 status, age in years and sex. HLA class I and class II types, where available, came from metadata supplied by the sample provider rather than from assay-based typing. Subjects who had been exposed to COVID-19, were actively infected with it, or had recovered from it provided the deeply sampled blood TCRbeta repertoires that made up the dataset. The prospective study material was composed of cDNA or gDNA derived from T cells, B-cell-depleted T cells, or PBMCs. The repertoires were made available in a free public database intended to serve as a resource for research on the immune response to SARS-CoV-2. The samples were drawn from the first 160 participants of the ongoing ImmuneRACE study and from 950 to 1,500 subjects provided by 6 global collaborators. The full study reports these points: How much clinical and demographic metadata was included differed by source and by participant, and the metadata was provided uncurated.

The rearrangement combines TRBV27 with TRBJ2-7; no D gene is confidently identified. Sequencing used peripheral blood. The receptor comes from a human donor in a cohort sampled during active COVID-19. The CDR3: CASSLSGSYEQYF. The DNA sequence is TGTGCCAGCAGTTTGTCAGGCTCCTACGAGCAGTACTTC.